A selection of T cell receptor beta chains follows, all from one sample in a study of cytomegalovirus exposure and HLA in healthy donors. Assay: immunoSEQ multiplex PCR; the TCRdb copy retains only in-frame clones and omits some. This table has some 150,000 clones, roughly 83% appearing once. The sample taken for sequencing was PBMCs. The receptor set was obtained from a woman in her fifties or sixties in good health and CMV-seronegative. The CDR3 runs from the conserved cysteine through the conserved F or W.

cdr3_aa	v_call	j_call
CASRLISRGQAGLSGANVLTF	TRBV12-2	TRBJ2-6
CASSPPGGGYGYTF	TRBV27	TRBJ1-2
CASSQRDGWGETQYF	TRBV4-1	TRBJ2-5
CASSPTNRASGANVLTF	TRBV18	TRBJ2-6
CASSSLRGGSYNEQFF	TRBV7-9	TRBJ2-1
CASSPEAGQPQHF	TRBV5-1	TRBJ1-5
CASSEATRFGIGQFF	TRBV2	TRBJ2-1
CASSPDNSNQPQHF	TRBV11-2	TRBJ1-5
CATGRESAKNIQYF	TRBV6-6	TRBJ2-4
CASSLQGAANTGELFF	TRBV5-6	TRBJ2-2
CASSRHGDQEQYF	TRBV4-3	TRBJ2-7
CASSRRAGDTEAFF	TRBV7-2	TRBJ1-1
CSSSLSRTGWGEAFF	TRBV7-9	TRBJ1-1
CSIPQSYQETQYF	TRBV29-1	TRBJ2-5
CASSLEAAVYGYTF	TRBV11-2	TRBJ1-2
CASTPGYEQYF	TRBV2	TRBJ2-7
CASSRTGPGTQYF	TRBV7-2	TRBJ2-5